This TCR beta chain is drawn from a study of control samples from healthy donors and cancer patients. The CDR3 length is 14 residues. CDR1 is MNHNS, CDR2 SASEGT, per germline. The V segment lost 7 bases and the J segment 5 bases; nucleotides outside the gene matches: 9. Produced via immunoSEQ multiplex PCR; TCRdb's table is partial and in-frame only. The table includes 400,000 to 450,000 clones, 90% detected once. Sequencing was carried out using PBMCs. The V and J genes are TRBV6-1 and TRBJ1-1; 8 bases map to TRBD1. The sequence was collected from a man aged 40-49 years with head and neck cancer. The CDR3 DNA follows: TGTGCCAGCAATCACCCAGGGGGCGGAACTGAAGCTTTCTTT. It codes for CASNHPGGGTEAFF.